Listed below are T cell receptor beta chains from one sample, sequenced in a study of post-analysis software for immune sequencing data. One entry per CDR3 protein results from TCRdb running MiXCR on the PCR reads. The sample includes 820,000 or so distinct CDR3 sequences, around 53% of them seen just once. The sequenced sample consisted of blood. These receptors were taken from a girl aged 5 to 17 with multiple sclerosis. CDR3s include the opening cysteine and the closing phenylalanine or tryptophan. A D gene is named only where the DNA matches it firmly.

J | V | D | CDR3
TRBJ2-5 | TRBV12-3/TRBV12-4 | . | CAGSSLGARGTQYF
TRBJ2-1 | TRBV20-1 | TRBD2 | CSARDWRLAGETPSYNEQFF
TRBJ2-7 | TRBV5-1 | TRBD2 | CASSSGLAGSYEQYF
TRBJ2-7 | TRBV2 | . | CASSGPGVPSYEQYF
TRBJ2-7 | TRBV20-1 | . | CSANLVFGPEQYF
TRBJ2-5 | TRBV7-9 | . | CASSLAQGSGETQYF
TRBJ2-5 | TRBV20-1 | TRBD1 | CSAVGDSPQEGQYF
TRBJ2-3 | TRBV29-1 | TRBD2 | CSVGGVRGEGDTQYF
TRBJ2-5 | TRBV6-4 | . | CASSEGPQETQYF
TRBJ2-1 | TRBV21-1 | . | CASSTSGTSGGALTNEQFF
TRBJ2-6 | TRBV14 | . | CASSQPSDSGANVLTF
. | TRBV4-2 | . | CASSQVAGLGYEQYF
. | TRBV7-2 | TRBD1 | CASSPGTGYGEQYF
TRBJ2-3 | TRBV2 | . | CASIWGTDTQYF
. | TRBV27 | . | CASSSTETTYEQYF
TRBJ2-7 | TRBV29-1 | TRBD2 | CSVESGRAYEQYF
TRBJ2-5 | TRBV10-3 | . | CAISNGVQETQYF
TRBJ2-4 | TRBV3-1 | . | CASSQRDLGTKNIQYF
TRBJ2-1 | TRBV20-1 | TRBD2 | CSARTAGGVNEQFF
TRBJ2-3 | TRBV20-1 | . | CSAPRGDTQYF
. | TRBV12-3/TRBV12-4 | . | CASSFPGSPYEQYF
TRBJ1-2 | TRBV20-1 | . | CSASPDGKRGYTF
TRBJ2-1 | TRBV27 | TRBD1 | CASSNRDRAYNEQFF
TRBJ1-5 | TRBV5-5 | . | CASSREVGQPQHF
TRBJ2-1 | TRBV29-1 | TRBD2 | CSVDRAGVVYNEQFF
TRBJ1-1 | TRBV9 | . | CASSVAPRLNTEAFF
TRBJ2-5 | TRBV20-1 | . | CSARTPGETQYF
TRBJ2-4 | TRBV30 | . | CAWRSSGTALQYF
TRBJ1-1 | TRBV12-3/TRBV12-4 | TRBD1 | CASSDRGVTEAFF
TRBJ2-7 | TRBV27 | TRBD1 | CASLKQGAYEQYF
TRBJ2-7 | TRBV27 | . | CASSLSWRDDEQYF
TRBJ2-7 | TRBV5-5 | . | CASSSMTTPGEQYF
TRBJ1-1 | TRBV9 | . | CASSVGWDTEAFF
. | TRBV29-1 | TRBD1 | CSVEPMTGTYEQYF
TRBJ2-7 | TRBV25-1 | . | CASSDWYEQYF
TRBJ2-1 | TRBV29-1 | TRBD1 | CSVEGGQGSYNEQFF
TRBJ1-1 | TRBV7-8 | . | CASSQGATEAFF
TRBJ1-6 | TRBV6-6 | . | CASSYYDPKLNSPLHF
TRBJ2-7 | TRBV20-1 | TRBD2 | CSAHSGTNYEQYF
TRBJ2-7 | TRBV25-1 | TRBD1 | CASSESIGQGAGVSYEQYF
TRBJ2-7 | TRBV6-5 | TRBD2 | CASSYQRGVYEQYF
TRBJ2-1 | TRBV11-2 | TRBD2 | CASSLGASGLNEQFF
. | TRBV20-1 | TRBD2 | CSAGVGGPLNEQFF
TRBJ2-5 | TRBV3-1 | . | CASSQVGRGHQETQYF
. | TRBV20-1 | . | CSASVGLETQYF
TRBJ1-1 | TRBV6-2/TRBV6-3 | TRBD1 | CASSYLPPRDRGPDTEAFF
TRBJ1-4 | TRBV15 | . | CATSRTSGMGNEKLFF
TRBJ2-3 | TRBV11-2 | TRBD2 | CASSPPPSGGTDTQYF
TRBJ2-3 | TRBV20-1 | TRBD1 | CSASTGTGSSSTDTQYF
TRBJ2-7 | TRBV6-5 | . | CASSRLGVFLYEQYF
TRBJ2-7 | TRBV20-1 | TRBD1 | CSARVGQGPYEQYF
TRBJ2-2 | TRBV10-3 | TRBD1 | CAAWDRDNTGELFF
TRBJ2-7 | TRBV15 | TRBD1 | CATSKNSRGIGTQYF
. | TRBV7-2 | TRBD1 | CASSYYRGLQETQFF
TRBJ2-1 | TRBV6-6 | TRBD2 | CASSPRGSMNEQFF
TRBJ2-1 | TRBV5-1 | TRBD2 | CASSLVSSGSWKFF
TRBJ2-4 | TRBV20-1 | . | CSARGTLAKNIQYF
TRBJ2-7 | TRBV5-5 | . | CASSLNNRPYEQYF
TRBJ2-1 | TRBV5-1 | . | CASRDQTRHEQFF
TRBJ1-2 | TRBV12-3/TRBV12-4 | . | CASSLGEGYGYTF